Shown below are 14 T cell receptor beta chains from a single sample sequenced in a study of blood T cell repertoires in COVID-19. The data were produced by immunoSEQ multiplex PCR, yet TCRdb's version contains in-frame clones alone and is incomplete. The sample lists under 200,000 clones, about 80% seen once, with less than 5.5% in the top ten. The specimen was PBMCs or T cells enriched from blood (not recorded which). The receptors here all came from a woman in her sixties with acute COVID-19.

The chain uses TRBV18 and TRBJ2-5, with D possibly TRBD1 on 5 matching bases. CDR1 and CDR2 (germline): KGHSH, LQKENI. V was pared by 4 bases and J by 5 bases, with 17 bases between. The CDR3 sequence is 15 residues long. As DNA, the CDR3 is TGTGCCAGCTCACGAGACAGCGTAGTAGGGGAGACCCAGTACTTC. It encodes CASSRDSVVGETQYF.

This clone has only one observation. The rearrangement joins TRBV29-1 to TRBJ1-1; D may be TRBD1 (5 bases). With 8 bases removed from V and 4 bases from J, the gap between germline ends came to 14 bases. From germline, CDR1 is SQVTM and CDR2 ANQGSEA. This CDR3 is built from 12 residues. The CDR3 here is CSFYGGSTEAFF. CDR3 coding DNA: TGCAGCTTTTACGGGGGGTCCACTGAAGCTTTCTTT.

Comment on this clone: Different DNA sequences within this sample yield the same CDR3. The V and J genes are TRBV19 and TRBJ1-1; D is possibly TRBD1 (5 bases). Between the trimmed V and J ends, which lost 3 bases and 1 base, there was a span of 6 bases. CDR1 LNHDA and CDR2 SQIVND come from the germline V gene (reference sequence). The CDR3 is made up of 13 amino acids. CDR3 in amino acids: CASSIGGNTEAFF. CDR3 DNA: TGTGCCAGTAGTATCGGGGGGAACACTGAAGCTTTCTTT.

V and J are TRBV7-2 and TRBJ2-1; 13 positions agree with TRBD2. Germline CDR1 is SGHTA and CDR2 is FQGNSA. Trimming took 6 bases from V and 5 from J; bases not matched to a gene: 10. The CDR3 has 17 residues. The CDR3 protein is CASRLYGTSGMHNEQFF. Written as DNA, the CDR3 is TGTGCCAGCAGGCTGTACGGGACTAGCGGGATGCACAATGAGCAGTTCTTC.

This chain's CDR3 is CASSLRGETQYF. For the CDR3, the DNA is TGTGCCAGCAGTTTAAGGGGGGAGACCCAGTACTTC. The chain uses TRBV12-3 or TRBV12-4 and TRBJ2-5; possible D gene TRBD1, 6 bases. Trimming took 2 bases from V and 5 from J, leaving 6 bases between them. The CDR3 runs 12 residues.

This clone has only a few counts. The V gene is TRBV12-5, the J gene TRBJ1-1, with D hard to call. V was clipped by 4 bases and J by 1 base, with 4 bases between them. This CDR3 has 12 residues. Germline V lookup: CDR1 LGHNT, CDR2 FRNRAP. This CDR3 is CASGSPNTEAFF. CDR3 nucleotides: TGTGCTAGTGGTTCTCCGAACACTGAAGCTTTCTTT.

The genes are TRBV6-9 and TRBJ1-1; no clear D gene. Germline CDR1 is MNHGY and CDR2 is SVAAGI. CDR3 length: 13 amino acids. V was shortened by 4 bases and J by 1 base, with 7 bases between the two germline ends. The CDR3 region has the DNA TGTGCCAGCAGTTTAGTGTCGAACACTGAAGCTTTCTTT. This translates into CASSLVSNTEAFF.

The rearrangement joins TRBV7-9 to TRBJ1-2; D is perhaps TRBD1 (5 bases). This CDR3 spans 13 amino acids. Germline V gives CDR1 SEHNR, CDR2 FQNEAQ (reference sequence). Trimming removed 5 bases from V and 4 bases from J, with 11 bases in between. This CDR3 reads CASSPTDSYGYTF. Written as DNA, the CDR3 is TGTGCCAGCAGCCCGACCGACAGCTATGGCTACACCTTC.

The chain combines TRBV3-1 (or the pseudogene TRBV3-2) with TRBJ1-2, with 8 bases lining up with TRBD1. The CDR3 contains 14 residues. The trim removed 6 bases at V and 7 bases at J, leaving 10 bases unmatched. Germline-derived CDR1 and CDR2 are LGHDT and YNNKEL (reference sequence). The CDR3 reads CASSRQGQGRGYTF. CDR3 nucleotides: TGTGCCAGCAGTAGACAGGGGCAAGGTCGTGGCTACACCTTC.

This chain connects TRBV14 to TRBJ2-2; D remains ambiguous. This CDR3 spans 14 amino acids. Germline CDR1 reads SGHDN; CDR2 reads FVKESK. V lost 4 bases, J lost 1 base, and 7 bases lay in between. CDR3 DNA sequence: TGTGCCAGCAGCCTTATGTGGAACACCGGGGAGCTGTTTTTT. Encoded protein: CASSLMWNTGELFF.

The V and J genes are TRBV6-5 and TRBJ1-1; perhaps TRBD1 as D (6 bases). Germline CDR1 reads MNHEY; CDR2 reads SVGAGI. Trimming took 7 bases from V and 1 from J, leaving 16 bases between them. The CDR3 totals 15 residues. CDR3 amino acids: CASIRRSGANTEAFF. The CDR3 nucleotides read TGTGCCAGCATCCGAAGGTCAGGGGCGAACACTGAAGCTTTCTTT.

Regarding this clone: Other DNA sequences of this sample code for an identical CDR3. The CDR3 region is CAISVSRDNQPQHF. In DNA form, the CDR3 reads TGTGCCATCAGTGTTAGCCGCGACAATCAGCCCCAGCATTTT. The chain combines TRBV10-3 with TRBJ1-5, with no clear D. CDR3 length: 14 amino acids. V was cut by 4 bases and J by 3 bases, with 10 bases left in between. Germline V gives CDR1 ENHRY, CDR2 SYGVKD.

This clone appeared a single time. The chain recombines TRBV28 with TRBJ1-3; no clear D gene. This CDR3 contains 14 residues. CDR1 and CDR2 (germline): MDHEN, SYDVKM. V lost 5 bases and J lost 4, with 12 bases in between. CDR3 sequence: CASSPGLPGNTIYF. Here the CDR3 DNA reads TGTGCCAGCAGTCCGGGGTTACCCGGAAACACCATATATTTT.

This clone appeared once. The chain uses TRBV27 and TRBJ1-1; D is perhaps TRBD1 (6 bases). The CDR3 sequence is 13 residues long. The V gene's germline CDR1 is MNHEY and CDR2 SMNVEV (reference sequence). V was cut by 3 bases and J by 11 bases, with 16 bases left in between. The CDR3 here is CASSFRDTRRAFF. In DNA, the CDR3 is TGTGCCAGCAGTTTTAGGGACACGCGGCGCGCTTTCTTT.